This T cell receptor beta chain was profiled in a study of cytotoxic CD8 clonotypes in ibrutinib-treated CLL. Study-wide points: Rising at ibrutinib response, clonality subsequently fell back toward baseline at progression.

Assay: immunoSEQ multiplex PCR; the TCRdb copy retains only in-frame clones and omits some. The data show approximately 70,000 clones, around 84% seen once. Details on this clone: What it recognizes is unknown.

The sample was PBMCs, taken at disease progression, from a patient treated with ibrutinib. The TCR was taken from a human donor with chronic lymphocytic leukemia.

The CDR3 protein is CASSEGPESNQPQHF. The CDR3 coding sequence is TGTGCCAGCAGCGAGGGCCCGGAAAGCAATCAGCCCCAGCATTTT. The chain couples TRBV5-4 to TRBJ1-5; D ambiguous. V was shortened by 4 bases and J by 1 base, with 12 bases between the two germline ends. Looked up from germline, CDR1 is SGHNT and CDR2 is YYREEE (reference sequence). This CDR3 comprises 15 residues.